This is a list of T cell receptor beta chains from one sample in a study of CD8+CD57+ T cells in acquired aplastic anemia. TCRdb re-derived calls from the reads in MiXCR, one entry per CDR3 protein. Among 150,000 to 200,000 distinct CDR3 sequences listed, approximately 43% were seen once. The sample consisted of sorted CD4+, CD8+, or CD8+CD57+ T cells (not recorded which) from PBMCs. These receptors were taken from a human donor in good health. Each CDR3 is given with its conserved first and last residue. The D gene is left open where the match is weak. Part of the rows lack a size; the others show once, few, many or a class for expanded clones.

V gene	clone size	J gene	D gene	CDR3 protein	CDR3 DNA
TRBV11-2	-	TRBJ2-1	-	CASSWLNEQFF	TGTGCCAGCAGCTGGCTAAATGAGCAGTTCTTC
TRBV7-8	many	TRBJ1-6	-	CASSSQRGPNSPLHF	TGTGCCAGCAGCTCGCAACGTGGACCTAATTCACCCCTCCACTTT
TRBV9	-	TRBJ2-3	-	CASSYDSASTDTQYF	TGTGCCAGCAGCTACGACAGTGCTAGCACAGATACGCAGTATTTT
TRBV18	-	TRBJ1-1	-	CASSPRSGLSRGTEAFF	TGTGCCAGCTCACCACGGTCGGGTCTCAGCCGTGGCACTGAAGCTTTCTTT
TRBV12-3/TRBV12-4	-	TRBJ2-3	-	CASSSSWGGTDTQYF	TGTGCCAGCAGTTCCTCTTGGGGCGGAACAGATACGCAGTATTTT
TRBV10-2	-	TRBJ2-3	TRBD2	CVSQRTSGSTDTHYF	TGCGTCAGCCAGAGGACTAGCGGGAGCACAGATACGCACTATTTT
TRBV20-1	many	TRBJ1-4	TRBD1	CSAVDRGVEKLFF	TGCAGTGCTGTCGACAGGGGGGTGGAAAAACTGTTTTTT
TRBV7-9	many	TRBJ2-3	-	CASRFEGARTDTQYF	TGTGCCAGCCGCTTCGAAGGGGCCCGCACAGATACGCAGTATTTT
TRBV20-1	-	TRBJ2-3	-	CSASLTTTDTQYF	TGCAGTGCATCCCTAACTACCACAGATACGCAGTATTTT
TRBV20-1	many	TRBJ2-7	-	CSVLGASSYEQYF	TGCAGTGTTCTCGGGGCGAGCTCCTACGAGCAGTACTTC
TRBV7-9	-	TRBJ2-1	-	CASSSEGEGVEQFF	TGTGCCAGCAGCTCGGAAGGTGAGGGGGTTGAGCAGTTCTTC
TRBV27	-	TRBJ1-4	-	CASRNGGLAEKLFF	TGTGCCAGCCGCAACGGGGGGTTAGCCGAAAAACTGTTTTTT
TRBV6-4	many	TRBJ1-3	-	CASGPGNTIYF	TGTGCCAGCGGGCCCGGAAACACCATATATTTT
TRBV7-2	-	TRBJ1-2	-	CASSLVRENDYTF	TGTGCCAGCAGCTTAGTTAGGGAAAACGACTACACCTTC
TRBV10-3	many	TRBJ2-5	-	CAISEGPVETQYF	TGTGCCATCAGTGAGGGTCCGGTAGAGACCCAGTACTTC
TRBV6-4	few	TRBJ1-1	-	CASSRREDTEAFF	TGTGCCAGCAGCCGCAGGGAGGACACTGAAGCTTTCTTT
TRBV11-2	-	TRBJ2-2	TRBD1	CASRHPGQGNTGELFF	TGTGCCAGCAGACATCCGGGACAGGGGAACACCGGGGAGCTGTTTTTT
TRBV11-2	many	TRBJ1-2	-	CASSLERGGLYGYTF	TGTGCCAGCAGCTTAGAACGGGGGGGACTCTATGGCTACACCTTC
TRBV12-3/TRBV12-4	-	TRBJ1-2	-	CASSRGTAMGYTF	TGTGCCAGCAGCCGCGGGACGGCCATGGGCTACACCTTC
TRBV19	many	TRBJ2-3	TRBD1	CATARTGRDTQYF	TGTGCCACTGCTAGGACAGGCAGAGATACGCAGTATTTT
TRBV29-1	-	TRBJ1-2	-	CSVTQGYGYTF	TGCAGCGTCACACAGGGTTATGGCTACACCTTC
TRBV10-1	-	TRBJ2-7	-	CASSGPRSGSYEQYF	TGCGCCAGCAGTGGCCCTAGGTCGGGCTCCTACGAGCAGTACTTC
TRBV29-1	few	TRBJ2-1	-	CSATRQDRSYNEQFF	TGCAGCGCCACCCGACAGGACCGCTCCTACAATGAGCAGTTCTTC
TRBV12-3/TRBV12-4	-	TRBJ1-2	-	CASTPPTNYGYTF	TGTGCCAGCACCCCTCCCACTAACTATGGCTACACCTTC
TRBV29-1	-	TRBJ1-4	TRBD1	CSAAGTDNEKLFF	TGCAGCGCCGCCGGGACAGACAATGAAAAACTGTTTTTT
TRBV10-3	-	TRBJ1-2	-	CASSDPAGGGYGYTF	TGTGCCAGCAGTGACCCGGCGGGGGGTGGGTATGGCTACACCTTC
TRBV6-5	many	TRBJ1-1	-	CASSYGQTNTEAFF	TGTGCCAGCAGTTACGGCCAGACCAACACTGAAGCTTTCTTT
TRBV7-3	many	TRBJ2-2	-	CASSLNLGLSTGELFF	TGTGCCAGCAGCTTAAATCTGGGTTTGAGCACCGGGGAGCTGTTTTTT
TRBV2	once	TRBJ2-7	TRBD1	CASSLAWTGGYEQYF	TGTGCCAGCAGTTTAGCTTGGACAGGGGGCTACGAGCAGTACTTC
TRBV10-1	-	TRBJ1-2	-	CASILGDLYGYTF	TGCGCCAGCATCCTGGGAGACCTCTATGGCTACACCTTC
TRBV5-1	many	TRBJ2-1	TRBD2	CASSASSGSYNEQFF	TGCGCCAGCAGCGCTTCTAGCGGGTCCTACAATGAGCAGTTCTTC
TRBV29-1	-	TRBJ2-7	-	CSVEVMGAGDEQHF	TGCAGCGTTGAAGTGATGGGGGCCGGAGACGAGCAGCACTTC
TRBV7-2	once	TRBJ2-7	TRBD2	CASSLVAGGRYEQYF	TGTGCCAGCAGCTTAGTGGCGGGAGGCCGCTACGAGCAGTACTTC
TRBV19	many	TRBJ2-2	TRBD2	CATLGLAVNTGELFF	TGTGCCACTCTGGGACTAGCGGTGAACACCGGGGAGCTGTTTTTT
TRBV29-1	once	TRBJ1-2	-	CSVTGSRGYTF	TGCAGCGTTACAGGGTCGAGAGGCTACACCTTC
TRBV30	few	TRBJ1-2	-	CAWSVRAPNYGYTF	TGTGCCTGGAGTGTACGGGCGCCTAACTATGGCTACACCTTC
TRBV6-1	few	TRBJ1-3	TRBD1	CASSPRTGGYTIYF	TGTGCCAGCAGTCCCCGGACAGGGGGATACACCATATATTTT
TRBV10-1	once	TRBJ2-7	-	CASSGVTRDTYTYEQYF	TGCGCCAGCAGTGGGGTGACCCGGGACACCTATACCTACGAGCAGTACTTC
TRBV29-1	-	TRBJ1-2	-	CSVVRGSYGYTF	TGCAGCGTTGTCCGCGGAAGCTATGGCTACACCTTC
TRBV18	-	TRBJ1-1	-	CASSPRLGDRSPEAFF	TGTGCCAGCTCACCACGGTTGGGCGACAGGAGCCCTGAAGCTTTCTTT
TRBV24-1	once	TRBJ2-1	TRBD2	CATSDATSGSNEQFF	TGTGCCACCAGTGATGCGACTAGCGGGAGTAATGAGCAGTTCTTC
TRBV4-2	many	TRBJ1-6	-	CASSQRDQGSPLHF	TGTGCCAGCAGCCAACGGGACCAGGGGTCACCCCTCCACTTT
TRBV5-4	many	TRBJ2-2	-	CASSSGVTNTGELFF	TGTGCCAGCAGTTCCGGGGTTACGAACACCGGGGAGCTGTTTTTT
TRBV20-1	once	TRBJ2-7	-	CSTDQWGGTREQYF	TGCAGTACTGATCAGTGGGGCGGGACGAGGGAGCAGTACTTC
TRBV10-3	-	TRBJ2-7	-	CAISDSKYEQYF	TGTGCCATCAGTGACAGTAAATACGAGCAGTACTTC
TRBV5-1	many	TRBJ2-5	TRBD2	CASSLAPAGGEETQYF	TGCGCCAGCAGCTTGGCCCCAGCGGGAGGGGAAGAGACCCAGTACTTC
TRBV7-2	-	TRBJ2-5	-	CASSLWQGETQYF	TGTGCCAGCAGCCTTTGGCAAGGGGAGACCCAGTACTTC
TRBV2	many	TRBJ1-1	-	CASSPWTGRNTEAFF	TGTGCCAGCAGTCCTTGGACGGGTCGGAACACTGAAGCTTTCTTT
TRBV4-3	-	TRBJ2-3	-	CASSRTTLTDTQYF	TGCGCCAGCAGCCGGACTACCCTCACAGATACGCAGTATTTT
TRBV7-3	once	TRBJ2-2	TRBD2	CASSQGPREAGELFF	TGTGCCAGCAGCCAGGGCCCCCGGGAGGCCGGGGAGCTGTTTTTT
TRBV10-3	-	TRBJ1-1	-	CAIRPGRGTEAFF	TGTGCCATCAGGCCGGGGCGCGGGACTGAAGCTTTCTTT
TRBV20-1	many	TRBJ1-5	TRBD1	CSARGRDSQPQHF	TGCAGTGCTAGGGGTAGGGACAGTCAGCCCCAGCATTTT
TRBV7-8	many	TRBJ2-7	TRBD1	CASSATDGTDLQYF	TGTGCCAGCAGCGCAACCGACGGGACAGACCTTCAGTACTTC
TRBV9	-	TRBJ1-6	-	CASSVATDRNSPLHF	TGTGCCAGCAGCGTAGCTACAGACAGGAATTCACCCCTCCACTTT
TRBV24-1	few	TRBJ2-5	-	CATSGRGGGETQYF	TGTGCCACCAGTGGTCGGGGCGGGGGCGAGACCCAGTACTTC